This is a list of T cell receptor beta chains from one sample in a study of blood T cell repertoires in COVID-19. TCRdb's table, derived via immunoSEQ multiplex PCR, lists solely in-frame clones and lacks some. The data contain about 440,000 clones, about 85% of them singletons. Sequenced input: PBMCs or T cells enriched from blood (not recorded which). The receptors derive from a woman under 30 with acute COVID-19. Each CDR3 is given with its conserved first and last residue. Fields, in order: clone size, D gene, J gene, V gene, CDR3 protein, CDR3 DNA. D genes are given only for firm matches. Size is omitted from some rows. Given values are once, few, many or a class for expanded clones.

clone_size: -; d_call: -; j_call: TRBJ2-7; v_call: TRBV11-2; cdr3_aa: CASSTDRKYEQYF; cdr3_nt: TGTGCCAGCAGCACCGACAGAAAATACGAGCAGTACTTC
clone_size: once; d_call: TRBD2; j_call: TRBJ2-7; v_call: TRBV5-1; cdr3_aa: CASSGQASGDEQYF; cdr3_nt: TGCGCCAGCAGCGGTCAGGCTAGCGGGGACGAGCAGTACTTC
clone_size: -; d_call: -; j_call: TRBJ1-5; v_call: TRBV18; cdr3_aa: CASSLTGSNQPQHF; cdr3_nt: TGTGCCAGCTCCCTAACAGGAAGCAATCAGCCCCAGCATTTT
clone_size: -; d_call: TRBD1; j_call: TRBJ2-7; v_call: TRBV30; cdr3_aa: CAWSVPGQGSYEQYF; cdr3_nt: TGTGCCTGGAGTGTACCCGGACAGGGCTCCTACGAGCAGTACTTC
clone_size: -; d_call: -; j_call: TRBJ1-1; v_call: TRBV7-2; cdr3_aa: CASSLTSRSEAFF; cdr3_nt: TGTGCCAGCAGCTTAACGAGCCGCTCAGAAGCTTTCTTT
clone_size: -; d_call: -; j_call: TRBJ1-1; v_call: TRBV25-1; cdr3_aa: CASSLGADLNTEAFF; cdr3_nt: TGTGCCAGCAGCCTAGGGGCCGACCTGAACACTGAAGCTTTCTTT
clone_size: -; d_call: TRBD2; j_call: TRBJ2-2; v_call: TRBV19; cdr3_aa: CASEISGGNTGELFF; cdr3_nt: TGTGCCAGTGAAATTAGCGGGGGGAACACCGGGGAGCTGTTTTTT
clone_size: -; d_call: TRBD1; j_call: TRBJ1-5; v_call: TRBV28; cdr3_aa: CASIPTGRGQPQHF; cdr3_nt: TGTGCCAGCATCCCGACAGGGCGAGGCCAGCCCCAGCATTTT
clone_size: -; d_call: TRBD1; j_call: TRBJ1-5; v_call: TRBV19; cdr3_aa: CASRGQSNQPQHF; cdr3_nt: TGTGCCAGTAGGGGACAGAGCAATCAGCCCCAGCATTTT
clone_size: -; d_call: -; j_call: TRBJ1-2; v_call: TRBV7-8; cdr3_aa: CASSQTGNGIYGYTF; cdr3_nt: TGTGCCAGCAGCCAGACAGGCAATGGAATCTATGGCTACACCTTC
clone_size: -; d_call: -; j_call: TRBJ1-1; v_call: TRBV21-1; cdr3_aa: CANPSGGEAFF; cdr3_nt: TGTGCCAACCCTTCGGGGGGGGAAGCTTTCTTT
clone_size: -; d_call: -; j_call: TRBJ2-4; v_call: TRBV4-1; cdr3_aa: CASSQDAGLKNIQYF; cdr3_nt: TGCGCCAGCAGCCAAGATGCGGGGCTTAAAAACATTCAGTACTTC
clone_size: -; d_call: TRBD1; j_call: TRBJ2-1; v_call: TRBV18; cdr3_aa: CASSPPGQGANEQFF; cdr3_nt: TGTGCCAGCTCACCACCGGGACAGGGGGCAAATGAGCAGTTCTTC
clone_size: -; d_call: TRBD1; j_call: TRBJ2-3; v_call: TRBV5-5; cdr3_aa: CASSHRTGPSTDTQYF; cdr3_nt: TGTGCCAGCAGCCACAGGACAGGCCCTAGCACAGATACGCAGTATTTT
clone_size: -; d_call: TRBD1; j_call: TRBJ2-1; v_call: TRBV5-1; cdr3_aa: CASTQGEGNEQFF; cdr3_nt: TGCGCCAGCACCCAGGGGGAAGGGAATGAGCAGTTCTTC
clone_size: few; d_call: TRBD1; j_call: TRBJ1-4; v_call: TRBV6-2/TRBV6-3; cdr3_aa: CASSPRDRGKTNEKLFF; cdr3_nt: TGTGCCAGCAGTCCCCGGGACAGGGGGAAGACTAATGAAAAACTGTTTTTT
clone_size: -; d_call: TRBD1; j_call: TRBJ2-1; v_call: TRBV28; cdr3_aa: CASNKDRVDEQFF; cdr3_nt: TGTGCCAGCAACAAGGACAGGGTGGATGAGCAGTTCTTC
clone_size: -; d_call: -; j_call: TRBJ1-2; v_call: TRBV18; cdr3_aa: CASSPGYGYTF; cdr3_nt: TGTGCCAGCTCACCCGGCTATGGCTACACCTTC
clone_size: -; d_call: -; j_call: TRBJ1-4; v_call: TRBV6-5; cdr3_aa: CASSYGGPNEKLFF; cdr3_nt: TGTGCCAGCAGTTACGGGGGCCCTAATGAAAAACTGTTTTTT
clone_size: -; d_call: -; j_call: TRBJ1-2; v_call: TRBV24-1; cdr3_aa: CATSDFPAKTEYQAEYGYTF; cdr3_nt: TGTGCCACCAGTGATTTCCCAGCGAAGACAGAGTACCAGGCTGAGTATGGCTACACCTTC
clone_size: -; d_call: TRBD1; j_call: TRBJ1-6; v_call: TRBV19; cdr3_aa: CASSAGTELAPLHF; cdr3_nt: TGTGCCAGTAGTGCCGGGACAGAGCTGGCACCCCTCCACTTT
clone_size: -; d_call: -; j_call: TRBJ2-1; v_call: TRBV6-2/TRBV6-3; cdr3_aa: CASSYRGSSYNEQFF; cdr3_nt: TGTGCCAGCAGTTACAGGGGAAGCTCCTACAATGAGCAGTTCTTC
clone_size: -; d_call: -; j_call: TRBJ2-7; v_call: TRBV29-1; cdr3_aa: CSVRGTYEQYF; cdr3_nt: TGCAGCGTTAGGGGAACCTACGAGCAGTACTTC
clone_size: -; d_call: TRBD1; j_call: TRBJ2-6; v_call: TRBV14; cdr3_aa: CASSIRQGANSGANVLTF; cdr3_nt: TGTGCCAGCAGCATACGACAGGGGGCAAATTCTGGGGCCAACGTCCTGACTTTC
clone_size: -; d_call: TRBD2; j_call: TRBJ2-7; v_call: TRBV6-2/TRBV6-3; cdr3_aa: CASSYSGLAGYRDEQYF; cdr3_nt: TGTGCCAGCAGTTACTCAGGACTAGCGGGATATCGGGACGAGCAGTACTTC
clone_size: -; d_call: TRBD1; j_call: TRBJ2-2; v_call: TRBV10-3; cdr3_aa: CASSRQGANGELFF; cdr3_nt: TGTGCCTCCAGCCGACAGGGGGCGAACGGGGAGCTGTTTTTT
clone_size: -; d_call: -; j_call: TRBJ1-6; v_call: TRBV7-8; cdr3_aa: CASSSHNRRKYNSPLHF; cdr3_nt: TGTGCCAGCAGCTCGCACAACAGGAGAAAGTATAATTCACCCCTCCACTTT
clone_size: -; d_call: -; j_call: TRBJ2-6; v_call: TRBV7-2; cdr3_aa: CASRPRDSGANVLTF; cdr3_nt: TGTGCCAGCAGGCCTCGGGACTCTGGGGCCAACGTCCTGACTTTC
clone_size: -; d_call: -; j_call: TRBJ1-5; v_call: TRBV11-2; cdr3_aa: CASSLAPHSNQPQHF; cdr3_nt: TGTGCCAGCAGCTTAGCCCCCCATAGCAATCAGCCCCAGCATTTT
clone_size: once; d_call: -; j_call: TRBJ2-7; v_call: TRBV6-2/TRBV6-3; cdr3_aa: CASSYGVRRTYEQYF; cdr3_nt: TGTGCCAGCAGTTACGGTGTACGGAGGACCTACGAGCAGTACTTC
clone_size: -; d_call: TRBD2; j_call: TRBJ2-5; v_call: TRBV5-4; cdr3_aa: CASSRLAAQETQYF; cdr3_nt: TGTGCCAGCAGCCGTCTAGCGGCCCAAGAGACCCAGTACTTC
clone_size: -; d_call: -; j_call: TRBJ2-1; v_call: TRBV27; cdr3_aa: CASSTSSVPYNEQFF; cdr3_nt: TGTGCCAGCAGTACCTCAAGCGTACCCTACAATGAGCAGTTCTTC
clone_size: -; d_call: -; j_call: TRBJ2-7; v_call: TRBV7-9; cdr3_aa: CASSLGGQGVHEQYF; cdr3_nt: TGTGCCAGCAGCTTAGGGGGACAAGGAGTCCACGAGCAGTACTTC
clone_size: -; d_call: TRBD1; j_call: TRBJ2-3; v_call: TRBV11-2; cdr3_aa: CASSSPRGRDTQYF; cdr3_nt: TGTGCCAGCAGCTCCCCCAGGGGGAGAGATACGCAGTATTTT
clone_size: few; d_call: TRBD1; j_call: TRBJ2-1; v_call: TRBV27; cdr3_aa: CASSLFDRVNEQFF; cdr3_nt: TGTGCCAGCAGTTTATTCGACAGGGTAAATGAGCAGTTCTTC
clone_size: -; d_call: TRBD1; j_call: TRBJ1-1; v_call: TRBV18; cdr3_aa: CASSPSGTENTEAFF; cdr3_nt: TGTGCCAGCTCACCATCCGGGACAGAGAACACTGAAGCTTTCTTT
clone_size: few; d_call: TRBD2; j_call: TRBJ2-2; v_call: TRBV18; cdr3_aa: CASSPKTSGAINTGELFF; cdr3_nt: TGTGCCAGCTCACCAAAGACTAGCGGTGCGATAAACACCGGGGAGCTGTTTTTT
clone_size: -; d_call: -; j_call: TRBJ2-3; v_call: TRBV2; cdr3_aa: CASSVSVTDTQYF; cdr3_nt: TGTGCCAGCAGTGTTTCGGTGACAGATACGCAGTATTTT
clone_size: once; d_call: -; j_call: TRBJ1-2; v_call: TRBV29-1; cdr3_aa: CSVDRGRINYGYTF; cdr3_nt: TGCAGCGTTGACAGGGGCCGAATTAACTATGGCTACACCTTC
clone_size: -; d_call: TRBD1; j_call: TRBJ2-5; v_call: TRBV3-1/TRBV3-2; cdr3_aa: CASSQRAGTGLQETQYF; cdr3_nt: TGTGCCAGCAGCCAACGAGCCGGGACAGGGCTCCAAGAGACCCAGTACTTC
clone_size: -; d_call: -; j_call: TRBJ2-2; v_call: TRBV9; cdr3_aa: CASSARTETITGELFF; cdr3_nt: TGTGCCAGCAGCGCTAGGACAGAAACCATCACCGGGGAGCTGTTTTTT
clone_size: -; d_call: -; j_call: TRBJ1-6; v_call: TRBV27; cdr3_aa: CASSLSPRGNSPLHF; cdr3_nt: TGTGCCAGCAGTTTATCCCCCAGGGGTAATTCACCCCTCCACTTT
clone_size: -; d_call: TRBD1; j_call: TRBJ2-5; v_call: TRBV5-1; cdr3_aa: CASSLDGQGIQETQYF; cdr3_nt: TGCGCCAGCAGCCTGGATGGACAGGGGATACAAGAGACCCAGTACTTC
clone_size: -; d_call: -; j_call: TRBJ2-7; v_call: TRBV19; cdr3_aa: CASSIAQATLYEQYF; cdr3_nt: TGTGCCAGTAGTATAGCCCAGGCAACTCTCTACGAGCAGTACTTC
clone_size: -; d_call: TRBD1; j_call: TRBJ1-2; v_call: TRBV11-1; cdr3_aa: CASSVTGTGKVYGYTF; cdr3_nt: TGTGCCAGCAGCGTAACCGGGACAGGAAAAGTCTATGGCTACACCTTC
clone_size: -; d_call: -; j_call: TRBJ1-2; v_call: TRBV29-1; cdr3_aa: CSVQNRDSGYTF; cdr3_nt: TGCAGCGTGCAAAACAGGGATTCTGGCTACACCTTC
clone_size: -; d_call: -; j_call: TRBJ1-3; v_call: TRBV6-2/TRBV6-3; cdr3_aa: CASSYDGRRAYSGNTIYF; cdr3_nt: TGTGCCAGCAGTTACGATGGTAGGAGGGCATACTCTGGAAACACCATATATTTT
clone_size: -; d_call: TRBD2; j_call: TRBJ2-7; v_call: TRBV19; cdr3_aa: CASSIPRLAGSNSYEQYF; cdr3_nt: TGTGCCAGTAGTATCCCTCGACTAGCGGGAAGTAACTCCTACGAGCAGTACTTC
clone_size: -; d_call: -; j_call: TRBJ2-3; v_call: TRBV2; cdr3_aa: CASSVSPGDTQYF; cdr3_nt: TGTGCCAGCAGTGTATCCCCCGGAGATACGCAGTATTTT
clone_size: -; d_call: TRBD1; j_call: TRBJ1-1; v_call: TRBV18; cdr3_aa: CASSPGTEIEAFF; cdr3_nt: TGTGCCAGCTCACCAGGGACAGAAATTGAAGCTTTCTTT
clone_size: once; d_call: -; j_call: TRBJ1-5; v_call: TRBV29-1; cdr3_aa: CSARGDGNQPQHF; cdr3_nt: TGCAGCGCCAGGGGAGACGGCAATCAGCCCCAGCATTTT
clone_size: -; d_call: TRBD1; j_call: TRBJ1-1; v_call: TRBV11-2; cdr3_aa: CASSSRDRVGAEAFF; cdr3_nt: TGTGCCAGCAGCTCAAGGGACAGGGTCGGTGCTGAAGCTTTCTTT
clone_size: -; d_call: TRBD1; j_call: TRBJ2-3; v_call: TRBV11-1; cdr3_aa: CASSSRTGGIDTQYF; cdr3_nt: TGTGCCAGCAGTTCCCGGACAGGGGGCATAGATACGCAGTATTTT
clone_size: -; d_call: TRBD2; j_call: TRBJ2-1; v_call: TRBV24-1; cdr3_aa: CATSDWGLAGAHNEQFF; cdr3_nt: TGTGCCACCAGTGATTGGGGACTAGCGGGGGCCCACAATGAGCAGTTCTTC
clone_size: -; d_call: TRBD1; j_call: TRBJ2-7; v_call: TRBV6-5; cdr3_aa: CASSRNGQGYEQYF; cdr3_nt: TGTGCCAGCAGTCGGAACGGACAGGGCTACGAGCAGTACTTC
clone_size: -; d_call: TRBD2; j_call: TRBJ2-1; v_call: TRBV15; cdr3_aa: CATSEGLAGTNEQFF; cdr3_nt: TGTGCCACCAGCGAAGGACTAGCGGGAACCAATGAGCAGTTCTTC
clone_size: few; d_call: -; j_call: TRBJ2-2; v_call: TRBV7-2; cdr3_aa: CASSSNQGAGELFF; cdr3_nt: TGTGCCAGCAGCTCGAATCAGGGCGCCGGGGAGCTGTTTTTT